This record concerns one TCR beta chain sequence. What it recognizes is unknown. This record belongs to a study of blood T cells in healthy people across ages. General observations from the study: The unknown donor CMV status may have confounded expanded clonotype changes. Estimated diversity, derived from one million T cells, was regarded as an underestimate.

Every sample gave at least 5 micrograms of total RNA when it was extracted. The CDR3 has 16 residues. CDR1 and CDR2 (germline): SGHNT, YYREEE (reference sequence). Trimming shortened V by 4 bases and J by 0 bases, and 15 bases separated the two germline ends. The authors ran a second PCR of about 7 to 11 cycles using a sample-barcoded 5' primer and a J-beta primer mix. Every sample gave at least 3 million paired-end reads containing CDR3. TCRdb redid the calling of the 5' RACE reads with MiXCR, one entry per CDR3 protein. The table shows 1.4 million or so distinct CDR3 sequences, with around 40% occurring only once.

The sequenced sample was blood. The gene calls are TRBV5-4 and TRBJ2-3; the D call may be TRBD1 or TRBD2 (5 bases each). This clonotype originated in a woman between 18 and 30 years old in good health. CDR3 residues: CASSTPGQTSTDTQYF. The CDR3 bases are TGTGCCAGCAGCACCCCGGGGCAAACAAGCACAGATACGCAGTATTTT.